Listed here are 8 T cell receptor beta chains from one sample, sequenced in a study of human T cells and chemical hapten exposure. TCRdb processed the 5' RACE reads anew with MiXCR; each CDR3 protein has one entry. The repertoire holds under 150,000 distinct CDR3 sequences, with approximately 20% as singletons. Whole blood that had not been fractionated was the source of extracted total RNA. These receptors all stem from a human donor in good health.

This chain links TRBV7-9 with TRBJ1-5; D gene ambiguous. The ends were cut back, 5 bases at V and 1 base at J, with 3 bases in the middle. This CDR3 is 12 amino acids long. The germline V gene has CDR1 SEHNR and CDR2 FQNEAQ (reference sequence). CDR3 DNA sequence: TGTGCCAGCAGCGAAAGCAATCAGCCCCAGCATTTT. Translated: CASSESNQPQHF.

This clonotype was recorded a few times. The rearrangement joins TRBV15 to TRBJ1-5, with D unresolved. V lost 3 bases and J lost 3, with 12 bases in between. CDR3 size: 15 residues. The germline CDR1 and CDR2 sequences are LNHNV and YYDKDF (reference sequence). CDR3 DNA sequence: TGTGCCACCAGCAGCGCACCTTCATTCAATCAGCCCCAGCATTTT. Translation: CATSSAPSFNQPQHF.

The gene calls are TRBV29-1 and TRBJ2-3, with TRBD1 matching over 8 bases. V was pared by 4 bases and J by 4 bases, with 1 base of the junction left unmatched. The CDR3 spans 12 residues. The V gene's germline CDR1 is SQVTM and CDR2 ANQGSEA. The CDR3 spells CSVVQGADTQYF. The CDR3, as DNA: TGCAGCGTTGTACAGGGGGCAGATACGCAGTATTTT.

There are a few counts of this clonotype. The rearrangement uses TRBV12-3 or TRBV12-4 and TRBJ2-2, with D hard to call. V lost 6 bases and J 5 bases, leaving 19 bases between the germline ends. The CDR3 sequence is 16 residues long. CDR3 region: CASSGPEALETGELFF. The CDR3 DNA reads as TGTGCCAGCAGCGGACCCGAGGCTTTAGAAACCGGGGAGCTGTTTTTT.

This clonotype has just a few counts. This chain connects TRBV5-6 to TRBJ1-5; the D is unclear. Germline-derived CDR1 and CDR2 are SGHDT and YYEEEE. The V end lost 2 bases, the J end lost 2 bases, and 8 bases lay between the germline ends. This CDR3 has 14 amino acids. CDR3 nucleotide sequence: TGTGCCAGCAGCTTTATTTGGGGCAATCAGCCCCAGCATTTT. It yields the protein CASSFIWGNQPQHF.

This clonotype has at least ten counts. The chain has TRBV6-5 and TRBJ2-7; D possibly corresponds to TRBD2 (6 bases). Germline loops: CDR1 MNHEY, CDR2 SVGAGI. Deletions cut 4 bases from V and 4 bases from J, with 8 bases between. There are 12 residues in the CDR3. CDR3 coding DNA: TGTGCCAGCAGTTCCGGGGGATACGAGCAGTACTTC. Its protein product is CASSSGGYEQYF.

This rearrangement joins TRBV7-9 to TRBJ1-5; 10 bases line up with TRBD1. With 3 bases clipped from V and 2 bases from J, the junction kept 1 base outside the gene matches. This CDR3 spans 15 amino acids. Germline V gene sequence: CDR1 SEHNR, CDR2 FQNEAQ (reference sequence). This chain's CDR3 is CASSFGQGGNQPQHF. CDR3 nucleotides: TGTGCCAGCAGCTTCGGACAGGGGGGCAATCAGCCCCAGCATTTT.

The rearrangement links TRBV28 to TRBJ2-7; a weak D match, TRBD2 (6 bases). Trimming left V 1 base short and J 6 bases short, with 10 bases between. CDR1 and CDR2 (germline): MDHEN, SYDVKM. CDR3 length: 13 amino acids. CDR3 nucleotide sequence: TGTGCCAGCAGTTTATTGGGGGGAGTCGAGCAGTACTTC. Translation: CASSLLGGVEQYF.